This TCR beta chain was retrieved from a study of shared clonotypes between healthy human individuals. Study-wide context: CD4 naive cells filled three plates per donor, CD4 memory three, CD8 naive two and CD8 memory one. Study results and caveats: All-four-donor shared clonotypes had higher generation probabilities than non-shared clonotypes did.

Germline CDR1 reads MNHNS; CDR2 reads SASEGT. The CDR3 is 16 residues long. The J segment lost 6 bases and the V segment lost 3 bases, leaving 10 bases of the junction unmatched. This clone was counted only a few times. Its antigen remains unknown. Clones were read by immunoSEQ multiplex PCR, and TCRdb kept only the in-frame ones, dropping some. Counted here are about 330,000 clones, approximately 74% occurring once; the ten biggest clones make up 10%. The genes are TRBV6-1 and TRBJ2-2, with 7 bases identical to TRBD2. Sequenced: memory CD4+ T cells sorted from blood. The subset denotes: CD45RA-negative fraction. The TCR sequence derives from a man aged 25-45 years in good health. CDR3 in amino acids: CASSDQAGAFAGELFF. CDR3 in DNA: TGTGCCAGCAGTGACCAGGCGGGAGCGTTCGCCGGGGAGCTGTTTTTT.